These T cell receptor beta chains were read from a single sample in a study of radiotherapy plus CTLA-4 blockade in lung cancer. TCRdb keeps only in-frame clones here, not all; method: immunoSEQ multiplex PCR. The table shows under 65,000 clones, with about three quarters occurring only once. The sample here was peripheral blood, taken from a patient treated with radiotherapy plus ipilimumab. The receptors stem from a human donor with non-small cell lung cancer whose response to radiotherapy plus ipilimumab could not be evaluated. The CDR3 runs from the conserved cysteine through the conserved F or W. Each record gives: D gene, clone size, V gene, J gene, CDR3 DNA, CDR3 protein. A D gene is named only where the DNA matches it firmly. Part of the rows lack a size; the others show once, few, many or a class for expanded clones.

TRBD1	NA	TRBV28	TRBJ1-6	TGTGCCAGCAGTCCATCGGACAGGGAATCACCCCTCCACTTT	CASSPSDRESPLHF
TRBD2	NA	TRBV18	TRBJ2-3	TGTGCCAGCTCAATTAGCGGGCCCCCCACAGATACGCAGTATTTT	CASSISGPPTDTQYF
NA	NA	TRBV7-6	TRBJ1-5	TGTGCCAGCAGCCTTCGGGGTCAGCCCCAGCATTTT	CASSLRGQPQHF
NA	NA	TRBV7-2	TRBJ2-7	TGTGCCAGCAGCCCCTCCCCCACCACAGCTCAGGAGCAGTACTTC	CASSPSPTTAQEQYF
TRBD1	NA	TRBV2	TRBJ1-5	TGTGCCAGCAGTGAAAGACAGGGAGGCAATCAGCCCCAGCATTTT	CASSERQGGNQPQHF
TRBD1	few	TRBV9	TRBJ2-2	TGTGCCAGCAGCGCCTCTGGGACAGGTCTTAGTGCCGGGGAGCTGTTTTTT	CASSASGTGLSAGELFF
NA	NA	TRBV7-2	TRBJ1-2	TGTGCCAGCAGCTTAGACAGCTATGGCTACACCTTC	CASSLDSYGYTF
TRBD1	NA	TRBV2	TRBJ1-3	TGTGCCAGCAGTGCGCAGACAGGGGCTGGAAACACCATATATTTT	CASSAQTGAGNTIYF
NA	NA	TRBV7-9	TRBJ1-1	TGTGCCAGCAGTGAGACAGGAATGAGACTACGGGACACTGAAGCTTTCTTT	CASSETGMRLRDTEAFF
NA	NA	TRBV5-4	TRBJ2-6	TGTGCCAGCAGCTTGACAGGTGCTGGGGCCAACGTCCTGACTTTC	CASSLTGAGANVLTF
TRBD1	NA	TRBV15	TRBJ2-7	TGTGCCACCAGCAGGACCGGGACAGGGGGGTACGAGCAGTACTTC	CATSRTGTGGYEQYF
NA	NA	TRBV5-1	TRBJ2-7	TGCGCCAGCAGCTTGGGTTTTACAACCAAGGAGCAGTACTTC	CASSLGFTTKEQYF
TRBD1	NA	TRBV15	TRBJ2-1	TGTGCCACCAGCAGAGAAACAGGGCAGGGGGATGAGCAGTTCTTC	CATSRETGQGDEQFF
TRBD1	NA	TRBV6-6	TRBJ2-3	TGTGCCAGCAGTCGGACAGGACCGTGGCAGTATTTT	CASSRTGPWQYF
TRBD1	NA	TRBV28	TRBJ1-4	TGTGCCTGCCTGGACAGGGGGCTAGAAAAACTGTTTTTT	CACLDRGLEKLFF
NA	once	TRBV15	TRBJ2-4	TGTGCCACCAGCAGAGATCGTGGGGGGAACATTCAGTACTTC	CATSRDRGGNIQYF
TRBD2	NA	TRBV5-5	TRBJ2-5	TGTGCCAGCAGCTTGGGACTAGCGGGGGCACGGGAGACCCAGTACTTC	CASSLGLAGARETQYF
TRBD2	NA	TRBV6-1	TRBJ2-7	TGTGCCAGCTCCTCGGGGGGGGGTCTCTACGAGCAGTACTTC	CASSSGGGLYEQYF
TRBD1	NA	TRBV5-4	TRBJ1-3	TGTGCCAGCAGCTTGGCGGGACAGAGCTCTGGAAACACCATATATTTT	CASSLAGQSSGNTIYF
TRBD1	NA	TRBV7-2	TRBJ1-2	TGTGCCAGCAGCCTCAGACAGGGTTGGGGCTACACCTTC	CASSLRQGWGYTF
NA	NA	TRBV28	TRBJ1-1	TGTGCCAGCAGTTTGCCCCAGTACGCTGAAGCTTTCTTT	CASSLPQYAEAFF
NA	NA	TRBV6-5	TRBJ2-1	TGTGCCAGCAGTTACGGAGCGGGCAGCAATGAGCAGTTCTTC	CASSYGAGSNEQFF
TRBD1	NA	TRBV12-5	TRBJ2-7	TGTGCTAGTGGTTTGTACTCGGGACAGGGGGCGGGAGAGCAGTACTTC	CASGLYSGQGAGEQYF
TRBD1	NA	TRBV15	TRBJ1-2	TGTGCCACCAGCAGAGGGACAGGAGGCCGCGACGGAGCAAACTATGGCTACACCTTC	CATSRGTGGRDGANYGYTF
NA	NA	TRBV27	TRBJ2-7	TGTGCCAGCAGGAGCTCCTATCGCGAGCAGTACTTC	CASRSSYREQYF
TRBD1	NA	TRBV27	TRBJ1-2	TGTGCCAGCAGGGCCATCCAGGGGGTCGCTGGTGGCTACACCTTC	CASRAIQGVAGGYTF
TRBD1	NA	TRBV7-2	TRBJ2-7	TGTGCCAGCAGCGTGGGACAGGGGGCAGTATACGAGCAGTACTTC	CASSVGQGAVYEQYF
NA	NA	TRBV6-6	TRBJ1-5	TGTGCCAGCAGCCCCGGGGGTAGCAATCAGCCCCAGCATTTT	CASSPGGSNQPQHF
TRBD1	NA	TRBV5-1	TRBJ2-7	TGCGCCAGCAGCCCATGGGACAGGGTGGGATACGAGCAGTACTTC	CASSPWDRVGYEQYF
TRBD2	NA	TRBV5-1	TRBJ2-5	TGCGCCAGCACCCTAGCGGGAAAGGAGACCCAGTACTTC	CASTLAGKETQYF
NA	NA	TRBV7-9	TRBJ2-2	TGTGCCAGCAGCTTATCTTCGGGATTGAACACCGGGGAGCTGTTTTTT	CASSLSSGLNTGELFF
TRBD1	NA	TRBV27	TRBJ1-6	TGTGCCAGCAGTTTATCCCGGGACAGGGGCTATAATTCACCCCTCCACTTT	CASSLSRDRGYNSPLHF
TRBD1	few	TRBV7-2	TRBJ2-2	TGTGCCAGCAGCTCTCCGGGACAGGGGGCAATCGGGGAGCTGTTTTTT	CASSSPGQGAIGELFF
TRBD2	NA	TRBV7-3	TRBJ2-1	TGTGCCAGCAGCCGCCCGGGACTAGCGGGAGGAGCCAATGAGCAGTTCTTC	CASSRPGLAGGANEQFF
NA	NA	TRBV6-6	TRBJ1-6	TGTGCCAGCCGGGAACAGGGCGCGTCGTATAATTCACCCCTCCACTTT	CASREQGASYNSPLHF
NA	once	TRBV11-2	TRBJ1-1	TGTGCCAGCAGCTTAGGCCTTAACAGGGAAGCTTTCTTT	CASSLGLNREAFF
TRBD2	few	TRBV7-3	TRBJ2-3	TGTGCCAGCAGCCACACTGGGACTAGCGGGAGAGCAACAGATACGCAGTATTTT	CASSHTGTSGRATDTQYF
NA	NA	TRBV14	TRBJ2-3	TGTGCCAGCAGCCAAGTGGGGCTTAGCACAGATACGCAGTATTTT	CASSQVGLSTDTQYF
TRBD1	once	TRBV5-6	TRBJ2-7	TGTGCCAGCAGCTTAGGACAGGGTATACACGAGCAGTACTTC	CASSLGQGIHEQYF
TRBD2	NA	TRBV5-4	TRBJ2-1	TGTGCCAGCAGCGGCCAGCGGGGGGGCAACGAGCAGTTCTTC	CASSGQRGGNEQFF
NA	NA	TRBV19	TRBJ1-5	TGTGCCAGTAGAACGGGACAAAATAGCAATCAGCCCCAGCATTTT	CASRTGQNSNQPQHF
NA	NA	TRBV15	TRBJ1-3	TGTGCCACCAGCAGAGATTGGGAGGGGGCCATATATTTT	CATSRDWEGAIYF
NA	NA	TRBV7-9	TRBJ2-7	TGTGCCAGCAGCCCAGAGGCTCTAGCGTACGAGCAGTACTTC	CASSPEALAYEQYF
NA	NA	TRBV18	TRBJ1-1	TGTGCCAGCTCACCGTTGGGGCCCAACAGAAACACTGAAGCTTTCTTT	CASSPLGPNRNTEAFF
TRBD1	NA	TRBV5-1	TRBJ1-1	TGCGCCAGCATGACAGGGTTGGACACTGAAGCTTTCTTT	CASMTGLDTEAFF
NA	once	TRBV7-2	TRBJ2-7	TGTGCCAGCAGCTTATCAAGCGAGGGCGAGCAGTACTTC	CASSLSSEGEQYF
TRBD2	NA	TRBV6-1	TRBJ2-2	TGTGCCAGCAGTGAAAGGCGGGGGGCGGCCGGGGAGCTGTTTTTT	CASSERRGAAGELFF
TRBD1	NA	TRBV5-1	TRBJ2-2	TGCGCCAGCAGCTTCGTCGGACAGGGTGGGACCGGGGAGCTGTTTTTT	CASSFVGQGGTGELFF
NA	NA	TRBV9	TRBJ2-4	TGTGCCAGCAGCGTAGGGGCAGGGCAAAACATTCAGTACTTC	CASSVGAGQNIQYF
NA	NA	TRBV5-1	TRBJ2-3	TGCGCCAGCAGCTCCGCTACAGGGTCAGATACGCAGTATTTT	CASSSATGSDTQYF
TRBD2	NA	TRBV9	TRBJ2-2	TGTGCCAGCAGCCGGAGGGAGCGGGAGGATTACACCGGGGAGCTGTTTTTT	CASSRREREDYTGELFF
NA	NA	TRBV5-6	TRBJ2-3	TGTGCCAGCAGCGAGGTCGGAGATACGCAGTATTTT	CASSEVGDTQYF
TRBD1	NA	TRBV7-2	TRBJ1-2	TGTGCCAGCAGCTTAGGACAGGGCTATGGCTACACCTTC	CASSLGQGYGYTF
NA	NA	TRBV9	TRBJ2-3	TGTGCCAGCAGCTCTACCGGGACAAACACAGATACGCAGTATTTT	CASSSTGTNTDTQYF
NA	NA	TRBV4-2	TRBJ2-3	TGTGCCAGCAGCCAAGCGGCGGCGGGTACAGATACGCAGTATTTT	CASSQAAAGTDTQYF
TRBD2	NA	TRBV2	TRBJ2-7	TGTGCCAGCAGTGAAGGGGGACTAGCGGTATACGAGCAGTACTTC	CASSEGGLAVYEQYF
NA	NA	TRBV6-5	TRBJ1-1	TGTGCCAGCTGGCTTAGGAGGGCGAACACTGAAGCTTTCTTT	CASWLRRANTEAFF